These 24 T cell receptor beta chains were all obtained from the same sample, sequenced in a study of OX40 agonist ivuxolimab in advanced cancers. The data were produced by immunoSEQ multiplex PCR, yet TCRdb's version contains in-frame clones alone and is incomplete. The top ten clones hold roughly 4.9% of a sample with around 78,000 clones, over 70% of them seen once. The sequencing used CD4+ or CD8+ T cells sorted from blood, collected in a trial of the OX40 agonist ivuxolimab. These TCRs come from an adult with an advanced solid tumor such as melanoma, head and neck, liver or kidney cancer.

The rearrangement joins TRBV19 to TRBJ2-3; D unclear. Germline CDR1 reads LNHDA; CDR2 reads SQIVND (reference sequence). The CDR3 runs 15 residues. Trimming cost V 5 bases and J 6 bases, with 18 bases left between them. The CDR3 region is CASSSPTPSEDTQYF. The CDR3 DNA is TGTGCCAGTAGTTCCCCGACTCCTTCGGAGGATACGCAGTATTTT.

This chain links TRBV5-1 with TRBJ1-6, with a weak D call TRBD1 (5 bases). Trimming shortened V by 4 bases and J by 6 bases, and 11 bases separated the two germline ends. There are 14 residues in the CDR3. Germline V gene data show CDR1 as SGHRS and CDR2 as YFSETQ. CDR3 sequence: CASSPGGTNSPLHF. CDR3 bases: TGCGCCAGCAGCCCCGGGGGAACTAATTCACCCCTCCACTTT.

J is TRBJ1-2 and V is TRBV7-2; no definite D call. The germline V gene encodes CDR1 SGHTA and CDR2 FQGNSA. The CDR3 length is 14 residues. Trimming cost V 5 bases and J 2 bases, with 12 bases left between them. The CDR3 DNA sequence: TGTGCCAGCAGCCCAACCGACTTAAACTATGGCTACACCTTC. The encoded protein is CASSPTDLNYGYTF. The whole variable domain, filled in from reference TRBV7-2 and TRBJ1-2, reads GAGVSQSPSNKVTEKGKDVELRCDPISGHTALYWYRQSLGQGLEFLIYFQGNSAPDKSGLPSDRFSAERTGGSVSTLTIQRTQQEDSAVYLCASSPTDLNYGYTFGSGTRLTVV.

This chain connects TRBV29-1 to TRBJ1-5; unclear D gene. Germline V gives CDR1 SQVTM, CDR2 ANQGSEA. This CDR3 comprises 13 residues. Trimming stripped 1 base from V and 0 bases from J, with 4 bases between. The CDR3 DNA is TGCAGCGTTGAAGCAGGTAGCAATCAGCCCCAGCATTTT. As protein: CSVEAGSNQPQHF.

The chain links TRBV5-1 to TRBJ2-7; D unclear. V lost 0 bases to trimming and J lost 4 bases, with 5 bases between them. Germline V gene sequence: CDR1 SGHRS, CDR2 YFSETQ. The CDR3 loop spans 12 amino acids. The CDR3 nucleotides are TGCGCCAGCAGCTTGGACCAGTACGAGCAGTACTTC. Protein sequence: CASSLDQYEQYF.

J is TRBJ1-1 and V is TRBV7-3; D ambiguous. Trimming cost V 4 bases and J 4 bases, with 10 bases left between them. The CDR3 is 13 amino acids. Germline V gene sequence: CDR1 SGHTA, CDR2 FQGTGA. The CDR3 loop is CASSSSPGTEAFF. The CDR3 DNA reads TGTGCCAGCAGCTCCAGTCCCGGCACTGAAGCTTTCTTT. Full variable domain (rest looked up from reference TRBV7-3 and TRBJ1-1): GAGVSQTPSNKVTEKGKYVELRCDPISGHTALYWYRQSLGQGPEFLIYFQGTGAADDSGLPNDRFFAVRPEGSVSTLKIQRTERGDSAVYLCASSSSPGTEAFFGQGTRLTVV.

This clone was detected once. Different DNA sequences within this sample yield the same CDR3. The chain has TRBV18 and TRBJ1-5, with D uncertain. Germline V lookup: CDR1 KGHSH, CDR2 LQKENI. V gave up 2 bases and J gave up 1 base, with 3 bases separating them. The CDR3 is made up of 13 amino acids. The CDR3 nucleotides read TGTGCCAGCTCACCAGGGAGCAATCAGCCCCAGCATTTT. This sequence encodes CASSPGSNQPQHF.

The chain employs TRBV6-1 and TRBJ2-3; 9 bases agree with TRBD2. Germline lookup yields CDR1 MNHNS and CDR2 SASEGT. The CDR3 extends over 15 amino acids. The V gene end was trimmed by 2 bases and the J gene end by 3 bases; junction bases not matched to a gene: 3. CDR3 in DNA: TGTGCCAGCAGTGAACGAACTAGCGGGACAGATACGCAGTATTTT. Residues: CASSERTSGTDTQYF.

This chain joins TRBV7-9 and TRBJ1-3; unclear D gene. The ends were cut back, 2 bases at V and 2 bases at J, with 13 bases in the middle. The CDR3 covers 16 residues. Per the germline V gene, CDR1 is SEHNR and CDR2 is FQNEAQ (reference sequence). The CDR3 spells CASSLTGRSPGNTIYF. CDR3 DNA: TGTGCCAGCAGCTTAACCGGGCGGTCCCCTGGAAACACCATATATTTT.

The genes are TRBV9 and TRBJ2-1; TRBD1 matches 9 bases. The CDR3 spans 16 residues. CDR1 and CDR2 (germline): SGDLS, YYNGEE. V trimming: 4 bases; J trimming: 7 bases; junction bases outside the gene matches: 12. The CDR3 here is CASSPTTGGARNEQFF. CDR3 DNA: TGTGCCAGCAGCCCAACCACAGGGGGCGCGCGTAATGAGCAGTTCTTC.

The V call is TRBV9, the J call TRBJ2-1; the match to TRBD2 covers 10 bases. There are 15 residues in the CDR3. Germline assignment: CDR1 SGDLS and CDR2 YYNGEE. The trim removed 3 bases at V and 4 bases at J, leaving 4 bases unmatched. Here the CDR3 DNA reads TGTGCCAGCAGCGGTACTAGCGGGGCTTACAATGAGCAGTTCTTC. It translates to CASSGTSGAYNEQFF.

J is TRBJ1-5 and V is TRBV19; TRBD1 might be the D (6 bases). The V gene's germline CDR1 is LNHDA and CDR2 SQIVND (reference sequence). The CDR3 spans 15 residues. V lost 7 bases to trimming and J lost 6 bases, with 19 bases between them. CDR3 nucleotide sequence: TGTGCCAGTAACGGGATGGGGGGCTCTTTTCAGCCCCAGCATTTT. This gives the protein CASNGMGGSFQPQHF. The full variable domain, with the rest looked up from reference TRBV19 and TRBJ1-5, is DGGITQSPKYLFRKEGQNVTLSCEQNLNHDAMYWYRQDPGQGLRLIYYSQIVNDFQKGDIAEGYSVSREKKESFPLTVTSAQKNPTAFYLCASNGMGGSFQPQHFGDGTRLSIL.

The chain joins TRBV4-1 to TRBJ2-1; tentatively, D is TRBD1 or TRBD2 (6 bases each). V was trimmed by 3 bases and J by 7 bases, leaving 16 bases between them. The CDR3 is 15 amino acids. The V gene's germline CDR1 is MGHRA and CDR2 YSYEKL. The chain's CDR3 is CASSQAGGPRNEQFF. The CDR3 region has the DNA TGCGCCAGCAGCCAGGCCGGGGGCCCTCGAAATGAGCAGTTCTTC.

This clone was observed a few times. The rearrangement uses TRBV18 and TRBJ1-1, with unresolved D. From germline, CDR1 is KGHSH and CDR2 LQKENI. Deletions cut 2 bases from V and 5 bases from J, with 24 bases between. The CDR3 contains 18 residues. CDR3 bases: TGTGCCAGCTCACCAAGGAGGTCGGACCGGGTGGGTGTTACTGAAGCTTTCTTT. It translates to CASSPRRSDRVGVTEAFF.

The DNA of the CDR3 is TGTGCCAGCAGCTTAGCGGGGGGAAACACCGGGGAGCTGTTTTTT. It is translated as CASSLAGGNTGELFF. The chain is built from TRBV7-9 and TRBJ2-2, with D possibly matching TRBD2 (6 bases). The V end was cut by 0 bases, the J end by 2 bases, with 7 bases between. CDR3 length equals 15 residues. The germline V gene has CDR1 SEHNR and CDR2 FQNEAQ (reference sequence).

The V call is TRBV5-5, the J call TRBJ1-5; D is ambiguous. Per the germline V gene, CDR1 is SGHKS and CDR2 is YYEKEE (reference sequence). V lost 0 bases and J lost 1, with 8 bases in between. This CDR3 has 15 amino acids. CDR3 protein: CASSLEGISNQPQHF. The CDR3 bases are TGTGCCAGCAGCTTGGAAGGGATCAGCAATCAGCCCCAGCATTTT.

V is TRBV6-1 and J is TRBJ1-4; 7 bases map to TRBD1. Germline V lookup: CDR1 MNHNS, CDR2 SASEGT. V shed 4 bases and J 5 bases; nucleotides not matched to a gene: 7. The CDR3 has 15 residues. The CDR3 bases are TGTGCCAGCAGTGGGCCGGGACAGTTAAATGAAAAACTGTTTTTT. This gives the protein CASSGPGQLNEKLFF.

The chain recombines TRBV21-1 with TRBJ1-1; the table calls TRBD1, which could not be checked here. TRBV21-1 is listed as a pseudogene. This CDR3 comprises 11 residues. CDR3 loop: CASSPQGEAFF. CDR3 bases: TGTGCCAGCAGCCCTCAGGGTGAAGCTTTCTTT.

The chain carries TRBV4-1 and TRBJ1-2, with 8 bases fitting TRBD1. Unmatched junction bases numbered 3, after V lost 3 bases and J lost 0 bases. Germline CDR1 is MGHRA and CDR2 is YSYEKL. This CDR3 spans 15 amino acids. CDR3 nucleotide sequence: TGCGCCAGCAGCCAGGACAGGGCAGCTAACTATGGCTACACCTTC. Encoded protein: CASSQDRAANYGYTF.

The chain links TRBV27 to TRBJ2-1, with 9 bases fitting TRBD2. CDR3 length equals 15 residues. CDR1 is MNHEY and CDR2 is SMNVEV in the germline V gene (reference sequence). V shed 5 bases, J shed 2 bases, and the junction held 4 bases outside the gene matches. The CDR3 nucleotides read TGTGCCAGCAGTCAACTAGCGGGTCCCTACAATGAGCAGTTCTTC. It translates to CASSQLAGPYNEQFF.

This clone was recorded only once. The CDR3 protein is CASSPPRGRLTDYGYTF. In nucleotides, the CDR3 is TGTGCCAGTAGCCCCCCCAGGGGGCGGCTTACCGACTATGGCTACACCTTC. The V and J genes are TRBV19 and TRBJ1-2; 8 nucleotides line up with TRBD1. Germline V gene sequence: CDR1 LNHDA, CDR2 SQIVND (reference sequence). V shed 6 bases and J 3 bases; nucleotides not matched to a gene: 15. The length of the CDR3 is 17 residues.

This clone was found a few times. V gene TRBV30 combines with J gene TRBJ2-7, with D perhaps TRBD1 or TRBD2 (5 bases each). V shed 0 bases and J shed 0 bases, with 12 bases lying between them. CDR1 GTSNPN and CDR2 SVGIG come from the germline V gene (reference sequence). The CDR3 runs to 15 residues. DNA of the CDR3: TGTGCCTGGAGTGTCTTGAGGGGATACTCCTACGAGCAGTACTTC. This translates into CAWSVLRGYSYEQYF.

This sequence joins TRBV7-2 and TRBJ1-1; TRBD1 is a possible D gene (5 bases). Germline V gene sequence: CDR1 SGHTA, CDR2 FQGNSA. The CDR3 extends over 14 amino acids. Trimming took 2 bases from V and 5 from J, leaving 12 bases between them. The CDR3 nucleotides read TGTGCCAGCAGCTTACCCCAGGGTCGGACTGAAGCTTTCTTT. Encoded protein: CASSLPQGRTEAFF.

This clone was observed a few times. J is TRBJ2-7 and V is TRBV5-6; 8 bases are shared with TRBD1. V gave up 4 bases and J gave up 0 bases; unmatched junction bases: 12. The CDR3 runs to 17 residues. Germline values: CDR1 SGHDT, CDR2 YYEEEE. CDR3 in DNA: TGTGCCAGCAGCGGGAGGCCCGGGACAGGTGGCTCCTACGAGCAGTACTTC. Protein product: CASSGRPGTGGSYEQYF.